This record covers a single T cell receptor (beta chain). Its matching antigen is unknown. The data were obtained in a study of beta chain features in type 1 diabetes. Expressed TCRB transcripts got sequenced, as all isolated RNA was reverse transcribed. The table came from immunoSEQ multiplex PCR; TCRdb's copy has only in-frame clones and leaves some out. There are 600,000 to 700,000 clones in the sample; roughly an eighth occur only once, and more than 0.09% lies in the top ten. Study results and limitations: In comparison with healthy donors, patients had naive, central memory and Treg TCRB repertoires that appeared more similar. In every one of the four CD4+ subsets, TCRB CDR3s were moderately but significantly shorter in Type 1 diabetes patients.

Germline V gives CDR1 SGHTA, CDR2 FQGNSA. With V trimmed by 4 bases and J by 3 bases, 10 bases remained unmatched. The CDR3 contains 17 residues. This sequence joins TRBV7-2 and TRBJ2-1, with TRBD2 matching 9 bases. This TCR derives from a man aged 25 to 45 with type 1 diabetes. Sequencing was carried out using naive CD4+ T cells from blood. In DNA, the CDR3 is TGTGCCAGCAGCTCCTACCCCGGGACTAGCCTCTACAATGAGCAGTTCTTC. This encodes CASSSYPGTSLYNEQFF.